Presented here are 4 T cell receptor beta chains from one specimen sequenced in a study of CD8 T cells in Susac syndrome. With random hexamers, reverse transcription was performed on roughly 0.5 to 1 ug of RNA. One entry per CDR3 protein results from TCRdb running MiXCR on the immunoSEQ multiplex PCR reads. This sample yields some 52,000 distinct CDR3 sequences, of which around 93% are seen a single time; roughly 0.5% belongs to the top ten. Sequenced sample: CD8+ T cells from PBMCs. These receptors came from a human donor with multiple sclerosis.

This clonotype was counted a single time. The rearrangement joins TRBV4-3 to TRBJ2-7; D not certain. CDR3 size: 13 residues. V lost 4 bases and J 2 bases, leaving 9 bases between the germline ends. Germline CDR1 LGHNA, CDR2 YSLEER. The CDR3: CASSPSPAYEQYF. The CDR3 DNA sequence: TGCGCCAGCAGCCCATCCCCTGCCTACGAGCAGTACTTC.

CDR3 bases: TGTGCCAGCATAGACAGGGACGCAGATACGCAGTATTTT. Translating gives CASIDRDADTQYF. V gene TRBV27 combines with J gene TRBJ2-3; 7 bases agree with TRBD1. CDR1 is MNHEY and CDR2 is SMNVEV in the germline V gene (reference sequence). This CDR3 is built from 13 residues. V dropped 7 bases and J dropped 4; count of bases not matched to a gene: 5.

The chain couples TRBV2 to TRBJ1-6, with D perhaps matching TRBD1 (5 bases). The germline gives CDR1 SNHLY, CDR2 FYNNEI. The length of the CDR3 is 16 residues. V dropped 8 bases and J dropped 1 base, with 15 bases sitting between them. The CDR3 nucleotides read TGTGCCAGCGGGGTAACCGGGGGGTCCTATAATTCACCCCTCCACTTT. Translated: CASGVTGGSYNSPLHF.

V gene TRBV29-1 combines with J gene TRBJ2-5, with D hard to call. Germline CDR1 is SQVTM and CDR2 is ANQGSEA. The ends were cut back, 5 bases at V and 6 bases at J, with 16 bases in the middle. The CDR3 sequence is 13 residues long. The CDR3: CSVHFPGWKTQYF. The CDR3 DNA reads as TGCAGCGTTCACTTCCCAGGTTGGAAGACCCAGTACTTC. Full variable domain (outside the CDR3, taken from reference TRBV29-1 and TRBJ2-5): SAVISQKPSRDICQRGTSLTIQCQVDSQVTMMFWYRQQPGQSLTLIATANQGSEATYESGFVIDKFPISRPNLTFSTLTVSNMSPEDSSIYLCSVHFPGWKTQYFGPGTRLLVL.